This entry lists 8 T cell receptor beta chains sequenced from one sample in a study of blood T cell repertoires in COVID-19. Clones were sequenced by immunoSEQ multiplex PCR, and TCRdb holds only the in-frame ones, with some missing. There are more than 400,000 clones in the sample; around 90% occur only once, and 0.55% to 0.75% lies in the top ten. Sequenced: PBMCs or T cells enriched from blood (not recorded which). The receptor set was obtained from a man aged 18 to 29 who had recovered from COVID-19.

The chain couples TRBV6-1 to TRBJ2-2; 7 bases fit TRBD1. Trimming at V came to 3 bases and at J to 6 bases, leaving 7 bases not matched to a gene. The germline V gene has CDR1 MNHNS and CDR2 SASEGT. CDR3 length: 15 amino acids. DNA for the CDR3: TGTGCCAGCAGTGATTTAGGGGGCTGGGCCGGGGAGCTGTTTTTT. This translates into CASSDLGGWAGELFF.

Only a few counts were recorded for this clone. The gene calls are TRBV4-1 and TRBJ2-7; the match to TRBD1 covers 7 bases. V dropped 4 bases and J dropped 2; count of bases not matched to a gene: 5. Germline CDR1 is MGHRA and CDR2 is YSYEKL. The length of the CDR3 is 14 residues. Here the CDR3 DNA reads TGCGCCAGCAGCCGGCCGGGACAGACCTACGAGCAGTACTTC. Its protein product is CASSRPGQTYEQYF.

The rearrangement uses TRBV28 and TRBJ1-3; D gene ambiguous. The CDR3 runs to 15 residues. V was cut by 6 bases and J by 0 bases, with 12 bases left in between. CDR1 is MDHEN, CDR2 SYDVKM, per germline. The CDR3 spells CASRPASISGNTIYF. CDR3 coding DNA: TGTGCCAGCAGGCCAGCTAGTATCTCTGGAAACACCATATATTTT.

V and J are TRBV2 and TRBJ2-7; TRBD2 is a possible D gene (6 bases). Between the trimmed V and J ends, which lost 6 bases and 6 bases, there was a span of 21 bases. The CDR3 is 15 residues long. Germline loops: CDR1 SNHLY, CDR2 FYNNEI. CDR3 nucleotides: TGTGCCAGCAGGGAGTTTGGCGGGAACGGGATCGAGCAGTACTTC. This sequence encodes CASREFGGNGIEQYF.

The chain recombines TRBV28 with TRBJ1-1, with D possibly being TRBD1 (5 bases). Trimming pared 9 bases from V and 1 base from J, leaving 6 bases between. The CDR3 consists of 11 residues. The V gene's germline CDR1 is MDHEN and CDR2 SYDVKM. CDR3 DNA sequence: TGTGCCAGTCAGGGGAACACTGAAGCTTTCTTT. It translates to CASQGNTEAFF.

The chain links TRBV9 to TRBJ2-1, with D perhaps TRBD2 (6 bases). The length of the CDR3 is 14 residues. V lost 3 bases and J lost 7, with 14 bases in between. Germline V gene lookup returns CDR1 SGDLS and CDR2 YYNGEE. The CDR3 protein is CASSGGTHFNEQFF. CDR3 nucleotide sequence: TGTGCCAGCAGCGGCGGGACTCACTTTAATGAGCAGTTCTTC.

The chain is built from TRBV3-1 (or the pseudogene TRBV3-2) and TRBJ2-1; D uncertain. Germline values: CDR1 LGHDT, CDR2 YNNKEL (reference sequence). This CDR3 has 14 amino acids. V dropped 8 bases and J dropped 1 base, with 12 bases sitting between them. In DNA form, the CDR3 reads TGTGCCAGCTCCACCCCCCGGTCCTACAATGAGCAGTTCTTC. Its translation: CASSTPRSYNEQFF.

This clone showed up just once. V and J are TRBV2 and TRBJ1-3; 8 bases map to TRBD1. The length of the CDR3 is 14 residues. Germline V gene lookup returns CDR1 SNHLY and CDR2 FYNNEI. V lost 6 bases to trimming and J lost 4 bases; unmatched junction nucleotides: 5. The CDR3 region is CASRVDRDGNTIYF. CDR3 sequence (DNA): TGTGCCAGCAGGGTGGACAGGGACGGAAACACCATATATTTT.